This T cell receptor beta chain emerged from a study of blood T cell repertoires in COVID-19. Study as a whole: Both acute and convalescent COVID-19 samples were obtained from the United States, Italy and Spain.

Generated by immunoSEQ multiplex PCR, the TCRdb table keeps only in-frame clones and is missing some. Here the sample spans about 210,000 clones, roughly nine tenths being singletons. V lost 2 bases and J lost 2; bases outside the gene matches: 5. Germline V gene lookup returns CDR1 SGHRS and CDR2 YFSETQ. This CDR3 region has 15 residues. The sample consisted of PBMCs or T cells enriched from blood (not recorded which). This TCR came from a woman younger than 30 who had recovered from COVID-19. The rearrangement joins TRBV5-1 to TRBJ2-5, with 8 bases lining up with TRBD2. The CDR3 bases are TGCGCCAGCAGCTTCAGCGGGGGAGAGCAAGAGACCCAGTACTTC. This translates into CASSFSGGEQETQYF. Variable domain in full (rest from reference TRBV5-1 and TRBJ2-5): KAGVTQTPRYLIKTRGQQVTLSCSPISGHRSVSWYQQTPGQGLQFLFEYFSETQRNKGNFPGRFSGRQFSNSRSEMNVSTLELGDSALYLCASSFSGGEQETQYFGPGTRLLVL.